This TCR beta chain was sequenced in a study of identical twins. Findings of the study overall: Fewer insertions were carried by abundant cord blood beta clonotypes, but none was seen in memory repertoires.

V was clipped by 1 base and J by 10 bases, with 20 bases between them. CDR1 is SGHDT and CDR2 is YYEEEE in the germline V gene. There are 15 residues in the CDR3. A word on this clonotype: Its antigen remains unidentified.

From the 5' RACE reads, TCRdb called clonotypes with MiXCR, one entry per CDR3 protein. The table has 650,000 to 800,000 distinct CDR3 sequences, less than 10% seen once. The sample was also reused in another study, on yellow fever vaccine responses in identical twins. That paper states: Among the twins, the vaccine T cell response reportedly seemed partly convergent and partly personalized.

Sequences were obtained from PBMCs. The chain has TRBV5-6 and TRBJ1-1; D possibly corresponds to TRBD1 (6 bases). The sequence was obtained from a woman under 30 in good health. In nucleotides, the CDR3 is TGTGCCAGCAGCTTGAACAGGGCCGTCGGGCTTGTAGCTTTCTTT. It yields the protein CASSLNRAVGLVAFF.